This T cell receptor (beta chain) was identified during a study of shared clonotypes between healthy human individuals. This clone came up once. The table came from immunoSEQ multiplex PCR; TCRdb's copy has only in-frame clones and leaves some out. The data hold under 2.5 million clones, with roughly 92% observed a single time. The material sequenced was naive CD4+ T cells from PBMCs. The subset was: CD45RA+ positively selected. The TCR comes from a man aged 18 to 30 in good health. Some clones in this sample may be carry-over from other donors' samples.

The CDR3 region is CASSLFTGSDTSEYNEQFF. CDR3 DNA: TGTGCCAGCAGTTTATTTACCGGCAGTGACACTAGCGAGTACAATGAGCAGTTCTTC. The rearrangement uses TRBV27 and TRBJ2-1; 7 bases agree with TRBD2. Germline CDR1 and CDR2: MNHEY and SMNVEV (reference sequence). V lost 1 base to trimming and J lost 4 bases; unmatched junction nucleotides: 16. The CDR3 has 19 amino acids.